These T cell receptor beta chains were read from a single sample in a study of blood T cell repertoires in COVID-19. Clones were sequenced by immunoSEQ multiplex PCR, and TCRdb holds only the in-frame ones, with some missing. The sample shows around 230,000 clones, around 88% of them seen only once. Sequenced input: PBMCs or T cells enriched from blood (not recorded which). The receptor source for this set is a woman between 40 and 50 years old with acute COVID-19. The CDR3 runs from the conserved cysteine through the conserved F or W. The D gene is left open where the match is weak.

>TRBV11-2|-|TRBJ2-3
CASSPTYTDTQYF
TGTGCCAGCAGCCCCACATACACAGATACGCAGTATTTT
>TRBV24-1|TRBD1|TRBJ1-5
CATSESDRAGNQPQHF
TGTGCCACCAGTGAATCGGACAGGGCTGGGAATCAGCCCCAGCATTTT
>TRBV6-5|TRBD2|TRBJ2-1
CASWTSAHNEQFF
TGTGCCAGCTGGACTAGCGCTCACAATGAGCAGTTCTTC
>TRBV2|-|TRBJ1-5
CASSASQNNQPQHF
TGTGCCAGCAGTGCGTCTCAGAATAATCAGCCCCAGCATTTT
>TRBV6-8|TRBD2|TRBJ2-7
CARPTGLTPGLAPTAYEQYF
TGTGCCAGGCCGACAGGGCTTACACCGGGACTAGCGCCCACTGCTTACGAGCAGTACTTC
>TRBV7-7|TRBD2|TRBJ2-3
CASSPGLRVDTDTQYF
TGTGCCAGCAGTCCGGGACTACGGGTTGACACAGATACGCAGTATTTT
>TRBV7-9|-|TRBJ2-3
CASRASGTDTQYF
TGTGCCAGCAGAGCTAGCGGCACAGATACGCAGTATTTT
>TRBV4-3|TRBD2|TRBJ2-2
CASSQDPTSGWNTGELFF
TGCGCCAGCAGCCAAGATCCGACTAGCGGATGGAACACCGGGGAGCTGTTTTTT
>TRBV5-1|-|TRBJ2-3
CASNQQRTSTDTQYF
TGCGCCAGCAATCAGCAGCGGACTAGCACAGATACGCAGTATTTT
>TRBV9|-|TRBJ2-2
CASSVGTGELFF
TGTGCCAGCAGCGTCGGCACCGGGGAGCTGTTTTTT
>TRBV7-2|-|TRBJ2-2
CASSLAGGRGELFF
TGTGCCAGCAGCTTAGCGGGGGGGCGCGGGGAGCTGTTTTTT
>TRBV6-5|-|TRBJ1-3
CASSSWGGISGNTIYF
TGTGCCAGCAGTTCATGGGGGGGAATCTCTGGAAACACCATATATTTT
>TRBV6-2/TRBV6-3|-|TRBJ2-7
CASSQARGAHEQYF
TGTGCCAGCAGTCAGGCCCGGGGGGCTCACGAGCAGTACTTC